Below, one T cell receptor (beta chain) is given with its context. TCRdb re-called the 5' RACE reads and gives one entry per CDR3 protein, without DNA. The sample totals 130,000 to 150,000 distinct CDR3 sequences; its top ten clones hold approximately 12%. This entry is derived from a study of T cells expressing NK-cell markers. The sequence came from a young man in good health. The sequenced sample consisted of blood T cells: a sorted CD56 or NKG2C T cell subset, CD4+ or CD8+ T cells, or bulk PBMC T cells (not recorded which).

The CDR3 region is CASSSWTSGRSYEQYF. The chain links TRBV5-4 to TRBJ2-7; the TCRdb call, TRBD2, lacks DNA for checking. The CDR3 totals 16 residues. The germline CDR1 and CDR2 sequences are SGHNT and YYREEE (reference sequence). Looking up the rest from reference TRBV5-4 and TRBJ2-7 gives the full variable domain: ETGVTQSPTHLIKTRGQQVTLRCSSQSGHNTVSWYQQALGQGPQFIFQYYREEENGRGNFPPRFSGLQFPNYSSELNVNALELDDSALYLCASSSWTSGRSYEQYFGPGTRLTVT.